The T cell receptor beta chain under discussion was sequenced for a study of cytomegalovirus exposure and HLA in healthy donors. Study observations and caveats: Per published reports, the classifier diagnosed cytomegalovirus status with high specificity and sensitivity.

The CDR3 is 12 residues long. CDR1 is GTSNPN, CDR2 SVGIG, per germline (reference sequence). V was trimmed by 0 bases and J by 3 bases, leaving 5 bases between them. Produced via immunoSEQ multiplex PCR; TCRdb's table is partial and in-frame only. Counted here are 70,000 to 80,000 clones, roughly 94% occurring once; the ten biggest clones make up approximately 3%. The donors were in the approximately 120-subject validation cohort; that cohort was separate from the approximately 700-subject first cohort. This clone is a singleton in its sample. The antigen remains undetermined. The TCR comes from a young woman in good health and CMV-seropositive. The source material was PBMCs. The V and J genes are TRBV30 and TRBJ1-2; D gene unclear. DNA of the CDR3: TGTGCCTGGAGTGTACTGGACTATGGCTACACCTTC. Its translation: CAWSVLDYGYTF.